Detailed here is one TCR beta chain. The time point: patch test 1, 2 weeks after DPC sensitization. Described treatment: therapeutic diphenylcyclopropenone sensitization with weekly scalp DPC. The CDR3 consists of 16 residues. The V gene's germline CDR1 is SGHAT and CDR2 FQNNGV. The germline V and J ends were trimmed by 5 bases and 4 bases, with 18 bases remaining between them. This specimen comes from a study of human T cells and chemical hapten exposure. Study details: A patient group, mainly female, showed alopecia areata, totalis or universalis.

Authors' analysis steps: The number of TCRs in each sample had a median of approximately 96,000 and spanned roughly 23,224 to 750,000. TCRdb reprocessed the RACE reads with MiXCR, giving one entry per CDR3 protein. TCRdb, not the original authors, processed these V and J calls. The sample shows more than 65,000 distinct CDR3 sequences, 32% of them seen only once. This TCR derives from a man aged 35-49 years with alopecia areata. Some clones in this sample may be carry-over from other donors' samples. The sample consisted of whole blood, taken in connection with sensitization to the hapten diphenylcyclopropenone (DPC). The gene calls are TRBV11-2 and TRBJ2-1; D is possibly TRBD1 (6 bases). The CDR3 here is CASSPRQVRGYNEQFF. CDR3 bases: TGTGCCAGCAGCCCCAGACAGGTGCGAGGATACAATGAGCAGTTCTTC.